A single sample gave rise to the 22 T cell receptor beta chains below, sequenced in a study of blood T cells in healthy people across ages. Then a second PCR, running roughly 6 to 12 cycles, was carried out with a sample-barcoded 5' primer and a J-beta primer mix. MiXCR, applied by TCRdb to the 5' RACE reads, yields one record per CDR3 protein. The table has over a million distinct CDR3 sequences, roughly a quarter seen once. The same specimen was also included in a second study, on T cells of mothers and their children.

Sequenced: blood. The receptors were sampled from a girl aged 2-10 years in good health.

This clonotype was seen only a few times. J is TRBJ2-3 and V is TRBV12-3 or TRBV12-4; TRBD2 agrees at 10 bases. The CDR3 has 15 amino acids. The V gene end was trimmed by 10 bases and the J gene end by 3 bases; junction bases not matched to a gene: 10. CDR3 bases: TGTGCCACTCGCCGTAGCGGGGGGTCGACAGATACGCAGTATTTT. It codes for CATRRSGGSTDTQYF.

The chain carries TRBV27 and TRBJ2-3; D is uncertain. CDR1 MNHEY and CDR2 SMNVEV come from the germline V gene (reference sequence). Trimming took 0 bases from V and 4 from J, leaving 8 bases between them. This CDR3 spans 14 amino acids. The CDR3 sequence is CASSLSRWADTQYF. The CDR3 DNA sequence: TGTGCCAGCAGTTTATCGAGGTGGGCAGATACGCAGTATTTT.

The J gene is TRBJ1-2, the V gene TRBV20-1, with D uncertain. Deletions cut 6 bases from V and 0 bases from J, with 17 bases between. Germline values: CDR1 DFQATT, CDR2 SNEGSKA (reference sequence). CDR3 length equals 15 residues. CDR3 bases: TGCAGTGCCGCCACTTGGCAGCTTCCTAACTATGGCTACACCTTC. Translating gives CSAATWQLPNYGYTF.

The chain uses TRBV29-1 and TRBJ2-7; TRBD2 matches at 7 bases. J was trimmed by 0 bases and V by 3 bases; bases with no gene match: 11. Germline CDR1 SQVTM, CDR2 ANQGSEA. This CDR3 contains 16 residues. CDR3 protein: CSVERSWGGISYEQYF. In nucleotides, the CDR3 is TGCAGCGTTGAGAGGTCGTGGGGGGGAATCTCCTACGAGCAGTACTTC.

V gene TRBV3-1 combines with J gene TRBJ2-3; TRBD2 aligns across 7 bases. Germline CDR1 and CDR2: LGHDT and YNNKEL (reference sequence). The CDR3 loop spans 17 amino acids. Trimming cost V 0 bases and J 7 bases; bases outside gene matches: 13. In nucleotides, the CDR3 is TGTGCCAGCAGCCAAGAGTCTCGGAGGACTAGAAAAAATACGCAGTATTTT. Its protein product is CASSQESRRTRKNTQYF.

In DNA form, the CDR3 reads TGCAGTGCTAGAGATCGCCTGGACTCCTATACGCAGTATTTT. Residues: CSARDRLDSYTQYF. This sequence joins TRBV20-1 and TRBJ2-3; D may be TRBD2 (5 bases). V lost 0 bases, J lost 7 bases, and 14 bases lay in between. Germline CDR1 is DFQATT and CDR2 is SNEGSKA (reference sequence). The CDR3 is made up of 14 amino acids.

The chain couples TRBV9 to TRBJ2-3; the D gene could be TRBD1 or TRBD2 (7 bases each). V was clipped by 2 bases and J by 1 base, with 14 bases between them. The CDR3 contains 16 residues. CDR1 is SGDLS and CDR2 is YYNGEE in the germline V gene. The CDR3, as DNA: TGTGCCAGCAGCGTTAAACCAGGGGGGGGCACAGATACGCAGTATTTT. It encodes CASSVKPGGGTDTQYF.

This clonotype came up a few times. The chain has TRBV4-3 and TRBJ1-2; TRBD1 might be the D (6 bases). The V gene's germline CDR1 is LGHNA and CDR2 YSLEER. The CDR3 is 15 amino acids. Trimming cost V 0 bases and J 1 base, with 9 bases left between them. This CDR3 is CASSQEQGLNYGYTF. The DNA of the CDR3 is TGCGCCAGCAGCCAAGAACAGGGCCTTAACTATGGCTACACCTTC.

This chain uses TRBV2 with TRBJ1-4; perhaps TRBD1 as D (5 bases). The V end was cut by 5 bases, the J end by 3 bases, with 10 bases between. This CDR3 is 14 amino acids long. Germline loops: CDR1 SNHLY, CDR2 FYNNEI. CDR3 region: CASSFQGPNEKLFF. The CDR3 nucleotides read TGTGCCAGCAGTTTCCAGGGACCTAATGAAAAACTGTTTTTT.

V gene TRBV20-1 combines with J gene TRBJ1-4; TRBD1 might be the D (5 bases). V lost 0 bases to trimming and J lost 5 bases, with 16 bases between them. Per the germline V gene, CDR1 is DFQATT and CDR2 is SNEGSKA (reference sequence). The CDR3 runs 16 residues. CDR3 residues: CSARDNPGRWNEKLFF. The CDR3 bases are TGCAGTGCTAGAGATAACCCAGGGAGATGGAATGAAAAACTGTTTTTT.

The chain has TRBV4-3 and TRBJ2-2; D is perhaps TRBD1 or TRBD2 (6 bases each). Germline CDR1 and CDR2: LGHNA and YSLEER. V dropped 3 bases and J dropped 5 bases, with 19 bases sitting between them. CDR3 size: 17 residues. The DNA of the CDR3 is TGCGCCAGCAGCCACCTAGGGGGGTTCGGGGAGACCGGGGAGCTGTTTTTT. Its translation is CASSHLGGFGETGELFF.

The rearrangement uses TRBV25-1 and TRBJ2-5; 8 nucleotides agree with TRBD1. The DNA end is more similar to TRBJ2-7, so the J call may be wrong. This CDR3 region has 14 residues. Germline assignment: CDR1 MGHDK and CDR2 SYGVNS. The CDR3 loop is CATETGTGGYEQYF. DNA of the CDR3: TGTGCCACAGAAACCGGGACAGGTGGGTACGAGCAGTACTTC.

The chain has TRBV20-1 and TRBJ2-5, with 7 bases lining up with TRBD1. Judging by the DNA end, TRBJ2-1 fits better; the J call may be wrong. Germline CDR1 is DFQATT and CDR2 is SNEGSKA (reference sequence). The CDR3 loop spans 12 amino acids. In DNA, the CDR3 is TGCAGTGCCAGGGACAGTCCCCATGAGCAGTTCTTC. Residues: CSARDSPHEQFF.

This clonotype was seen at least ten times. The chain is built from TRBV4-2 and TRBJ2-2; maybe TRBD2 (5 bases). Deletions cut 2 bases from V and 6 bases from J, with 13 bases between. Germline lookup yields CDR1 LGHNA and CDR2 YNFKEQ. The CDR3 covers 15 residues. This CDR3 reads CASSQRGGVAGELFF. In DNA, the CDR3 is TGTGCCAGCAGCCAACGGGGTGGGGTCGCCGGGGAGCTGTTTTTT.

This clonotype turned up a few times. The CDR3 nucleotides are TGTGCCAGCACCCCCGAGGGACTCTCTGGAAACACCATATATTTT. Translation gives CASTPEGLSGNTIYF. The V and J genes are TRBV6-2 or TRBV6-3 and TRBJ1-3; possible D gene TRBD1, 5 bases. Trimming stripped 7 bases from V and 0 bases from J, with 13 bases between. In germline, CDR1 is MNHEY, CDR2 SVGEGT. The CDR3 consists of 15 residues.

The chain uses TRBV7-2 and TRBJ1-1, with a tentative D call TRBD1 (5 bases). Between the trimmed V and J ends, which lost 2 bases and 3 bases, there was a span of 13 bases. The germline V gene encodes CDR1 SGHTA and CDR2 FQGNSA. The CDR3 runs to 15 residues. The CDR3 loop reads CASSLYLAGHTEAFF. The DNA of the CDR3 is TGTGCCAGCAGCTTATACCTTGCAGGGCACACTGAAGCTTTCTTT.

The chain combines TRBV4-1 with TRBJ1-2; no clear D gene. The CDR3 is 17 amino acids. Trimming pared 0 bases from V and 5 bases from J, leaving 19 bases between. Germline CDR1 MGHRA, CDR2 YSYEKL. For the CDR3, the DNA is TGCGCCAGCAGCCAAGAGGACCGGGGATTACTAGGGTATGGCTACACCTTC. Translation gives CASSQEDRGLLGYGYTF.

This sequence joins TRBV7-9 and TRBJ2-5; D is perhaps TRBD2 (6 bases). Germline V gene sequence: CDR1 SEHNR, CDR2 FQNEAQ (reference sequence). Trimming left V 1 base short and J 11 bases short, with 14 bases between. CDR3 length: 13 residues. In nucleotides, the CDR3 is TGTGCCAGCAGCTTAGTCACGGGTCGGGAGCAGTACTTC. Translated: CASSLVTGREQYF.

This clonotype was found a few times. The chain is built from TRBV6-6 and TRBJ1-3, with unresolved D. The V and J ends lost 2 bases and 13 bases respectively, with 12 bases between them. CDR1 and CDR2 (germline): MNHNY, SVGAGI (reference sequence). The CDR3 covers 12 residues. The CDR3 nucleotides are TGTGCCAGCAGTTACGGAGGTGGGGATATATATTTT. Its protein is CASSYGGGDIYF.

This clonotype was observed a few times. The rearrangement joins TRBV7-2 to TRBJ2-7; tentative D call: TRBD1 (6 bases). Trimming took off 6 bases at V and 1 base at J, with 16 bases between the two ends. This CDR3 comprises 15 residues. Germline V gene lookup returns CDR1 SGHTA and CDR2 FQGNSA. As DNA, the CDR3 is TGTGCCAGCAGTTCGATGGGGGCCTTATCCTACGAGCAGTACTTC. Protein product: CASSSMGALSYEQYF.

The sample holds a few counts of this clonotype. This CDR3 is CAFNRENTGELFF. In nucleotides, the CDR3 is TGTGCCTTTAACAGGGAGAACACCGGGGAGCTGTTTTTT. The J gene is TRBJ2-2, the V gene TRBV12-3 or TRBV12-4; maybe TRBD1 (6 bases). V shed 11 bases and J shed 1 base, with 11 bases lying between them. This CDR3 is 13 amino acids long.

J is TRBJ2-3 and V is TRBV7-2; D may be TRBD2 (6 bases). Germline V CDR1 and CDR2: SGHTA, FQGNSA. The CDR3 totals 13 residues. V was pared by 4 bases and J by 4 bases, with 9 bases between. Here the CDR3 reads CASSSGSSDTQYF. DNA of the CDR3: TGTGCCAGCAGCTCCGGGAGTTCAGATACGCAGTATTTT.